The clone carrying this T cell receptor (beta chain) turned up a few times. Its target is not known. Researchers built TCR beta libraries using quantitative 5'-RACE with molecular barcodes. TCRdb called the 5' RACE reads again in MiXCR, with one record for every CDR3 protein. The sample contains roughly 450,000 distinct CDR3 sequences, roughly 26% of which appear only once. This sample is part of a study of CD8 T cells in ankylosing spondylitis. V lost 0 bases and J 7 bases, leaving 7 bases between the germline ends. Germline lookup yields CDR1 MGHRA and CDR2 YSYEKL. The CDR3 consists of 13 residues. Whole-study findings and limits: A motif in TCR beta, a set of roughly eight highly homologous variants, appeared characteristic of ankylosing spondylitis blood.

This receptor was taken from a male donor with ankylosing spondylitis. The sequenced material came from blood, either unsorted or a sorted T cell fraction (not recorded which). The chain has TRBV4-1 and TRBJ1-5; D ambiguous. The CDR3 DNA sequence: TGCGCCAGCAGCCAAGACACCCCCCAGCCCCAGCATTTT. It translates to CASSQDTPQPQHF.